This T cell receptor (beta chain) was captured in a study of cytomegalovirus exposure and HLA in healthy donors. Repertoires were generated with immunoSEQ multiplex PCR, while TCRdb's copy carries only in-frame clones and drops some. The profile shows under 250,000 clones, roughly 91% of them singletons. The CDR3 is 16 amino acids. Trimming took 2 bases from V and 4 from J; bases not matched to a gene: 10. The germline CDR1 and CDR2 sequences are SGHNT and YYREEE (reference sequence). The clonotype was recovered from a young woman in good health and CMV-seropositive. Sequencing was performed on PBMCs. The genes are TRBV5-4 and TRBJ2-7; 9 nucleotides align to TRBD2. The CDR3 DNA reads as TGTGCCAGCAGCTTCTTAGCGGGGGCGGCCGGTTACGAGCAGTACTTC. It specifies CASSFLAGAAGYEQYF.